The 16 T cell receptor beta chains below come from one sample, sequenced in a study of CD8 T cells in ankylosing spondylitis. A single record per CDR3 protein comes from TCRdb applying MiXCR to the 5' RACE reads. The sample includes under 200,000 distinct CDR3 sequences, 8.5% to 10% of them seen just once. The sequenced material came from blood, either unsorted or a sorted T cell fraction (not recorded which). These receptors were taken from a female donor with ankylosing spondylitis or in good health (not recorded which).

A few counts support this clonotype. This rearrangement joins TRBV6-2 or TRBV6-3 to TRBJ2-4, with TRBD2 identical over 7 bases. The J segment lost 4 bases and the V segment lost 2 bases, leaving 8 bases of the junction unmatched. This CDR3 contains 16 residues. CDR1 is MNHEY, CDR2 SVGEGT, per germline. The CDR3 spells CASSYTGLAVKNIQYF. CDR3 DNA sequence: TGTGCCAGCAGTTACACGGGTCTAGCGGTTAAAAACATTCAGTACTTC.

The chain uses TRBV4-2 and TRBJ2-6; TRBD1 matches 9 bases. CDR3 length: 16 amino acids. J was trimmed by 4 bases and V by 10 bases; bases with no gene match: 11. CDR1 and CDR2 from the germline V gene are LGHNA and YNFKEQ. CDR3 nucleotides: TGTGCCACCAAAGGGACAGGGTCCGCCGGGGCCAACGTCCTGACTTTC. Translated: CATKGTGSAGANVLTF.

In its sample, this clonotype was seen a few times. The chain joins TRBV21-1 to TRBJ2-5. TRBV21-1 is an annotated pseudogene. The CDR3 has 16 amino acids. CDR3 protein: CASSKVWQAWQETQYF. CDR3 DNA: TGTGCCAGCAGCAAAGTATGGCAGGCCTGGCAAGAGACCCAGTACTTC.

In its sample, this clonotype was seen a few times. J is TRBJ1-6 and V is TRBV5-6; D ambiguous. V was shortened by 1 base and J by 6 bases, with 5 bases between the two germline ends. Germline assignment: CDR1 SGHDT and CDR2 YYEEEE. The length of the CDR3 is 13 residues. The DNA for the CDR3 is TGTGCCAGCAGCTTGCTGCCTAATTCACCCCTCCACTTT. Protein product: CASSLLPNSPLHF.

There are many counts of this clonotype. The J gene is TRBJ1-2, the V gene TRBV12-3 or TRBV12-4; maybe TRBD1 (6 bases). CDR3 length: 15 amino acids. V was cut by 8 bases and J by 5 bases, with 21 bases left in between. The CDR3 DNA reads as TGTGCCAGCTCGCTCCGGGACAACTACTTGTATGGCTACACCTTC. Translated, it gives CASSLRDNYLYGYTF.

In this sample, this clonotype turned up many times. V is TRBV12-3 or TRBV12-4 and J is TRBJ2-3, with 8 bases lining up with TRBD1. Unmatched junction bases numbered 9, after V lost 4 bases and J lost 0 bases. The CDR3 covers 17 residues. The CDR3 nucleotides read TGTGCCAGCAGTTCCGGGACAGGTTCGACTAGCACAGATACGCAGTATTTT. It encodes CASSSGTGSTSTDTQYF.

This clonotype was recorded many times. CDR3 amino acids: CSVPPTGEFMNTEAFF. In DNA form, the CDR3 reads TGCAGCGTTCCCCCGACAGGGGAATTCATGAACACTGAAGCTTTCTTT. The rearrangement joins TRBV29-1 to TRBJ1-1; TRBD1 matches at 8 bases. Germline CDR1 reads SQVTM; CDR2 reads ANQGSEA. Trimming took 5 bases from V and 0 from J; bases not matched to a gene: 11. CDR3 length: 16 residues.

This chain links TRBV9 with TRBJ2-3; possibly TRBD2 for D (5 bases). Trimming left V 1 base short and J 3 bases short, with 12 bases between. The CDR3 consists of 15 residues. Per germline, CDR1 SGDLS and CDR2 YYNGEE. The CDR3 DNA reads TGTGCCAGCAGCGTATTTAGCGAACCAACAGATACGCAGTATTTT. Residues: CASSVFSEPTDTQYF. The full variable domain, rest sourced from reference TRBV9 and TRBJ2-3, is DSGVTQTPKHLITATGQRVTLRCSPRSGDLSVYWYQQSLDQGLQFLIQYYNGEERAKGNILERFSAQQFPDLHSELNLSSLELGDSALYFCASSVFSEPTDTQYFGPGTRLTVL.

The chain carries TRBV6-2 or TRBV6-3 and TRBJ1-6, with 8 bases matching TRBD1. The CDR3 is 15 amino acids. Germline V CDR1 and CDR2: MNHEY, SVGEGT. Trimming took 7 bases from V and 10 from J; bases not matched to a gene: 12. CDR3 coding DNA: TGTGCCAGCACTCAGGACAGGGATCTACGGTCACCCCTCCACTTT. This sequence encodes CASTQDRDLRSPLHF.

This clonotype has just a few counts. This chain uses TRBV16 with TRBJ1-1, with D maybe TRBD1 (5 bases). Germline assignment: CDR1 KGHSY and CDR2 FQNENV. The CDR3 is made up of 15 amino acids. V shed 0 bases and J shed 7 bases, with 15 bases lying between them. The CDR3 sequence: CASSQSGDGLFEAFF. As DNA, the CDR3 is TGTGCCAGCAGCCAATCGGGGGACGGCTTATTTGAAGCTTTCTTT.

By frequency in the sample, this clonotype is medium-sized (0.01 to 0.1%). The chain carries TRBV12-3 or TRBV12-4 and TRBJ2-7; a weak D match, TRBD1 (6 bases). The CDR3 spans 12 residues. V dropped 5 bases and J dropped 3 bases, with 8 bases sitting between them. CDR3 in amino acids: CASSTQGYEQYF. The CDR3 coding sequence is TGTGCCAGCAGTACACAGGGCTACGAGCAGTACTTC.

There are many counts of this clonotype. The genes are TRBV12-3 or TRBV12-4 and TRBJ1-1; D is unresolved. Deletions cut 7 bases from V and 4 bases from J, with 16 bases between. The CDR3 extends over 14 amino acids. CDR3 in DNA: TGTGCCAGCAAGACGGGCTTCGACACCACTGAAGCTTTCTTT. Translated: CASKTGFDTTEAFF.

The chain uses TRBV9 and TRBJ2-6; TRBD1 agrees at 9 bases. V dropped 6 bases and J dropped 2; count of bases not matched to a gene: 12. This CDR3 spans 18 amino acids. Germline V gives CDR1 SGDLS, CDR2 YYNGEE. This chain's CDR3 is CASNQGSGQGTGANVLTF. In DNA form, the CDR3 reads TGTGCCAGCAATCAAGGGTCGGGACAGGGAACTGGGGCCAACGTCCTGACTTTC.

The rearrangement uses TRBV25-1 and TRBJ1-1; D is ambiguous. CDR3 length equals 13 residues. CDR1 and CDR2 from the germline V gene are MGHDK and SYGVNS. Deletions cut 0 bases from V and 8 bases from J, with 10 bases between. Here the CDR3 DNA reads TGTGCCAGCAGTGAATACTTCACCAAGGAAGCTTTCTTT. Amino acid sequence: CASSEYFTKEAFF.

This clonotype was recorded a few times. The chain recombines TRBV9 with TRBJ2-7; D is tentatively TRBD1 or TRBD2 (7 bases each). The CDR3 covers 15 residues. Per the germline V gene, CDR1 is SGDLS and CDR2 is YYNGEE. The V end was cut by 3 bases, the J end by 2 bases, with 15 bases between. CDR3 in amino acids: CASSEGGGQTYEQYF. The CDR3 bases are TGTGCCAGCAGCGAGGGAGGGGGACAGACCTACGAGCAGTACTTC.

This clonotype was seen a handful of times. The chain is built from TRBV6-1 and TRBJ1-1; TRBD1 is a possible D gene (6 bases). Germline V CDR1 and CDR2: MNHNS, SASEGT. The CDR3 sequence is 15 residues long. Trimming cost V 4 bases and J 1 base, with 13 bases left between them. In DNA, the CDR3 is TGTGCCAGCAGTGCATCTGCAGGGGCGAACACTGAAGCTTTCTTT. As protein: CASSASAGANTEAFF.